The 22 T cell receptor beta chains given below trace back to one sample, sequenced in a study of cytomegalovirus exposure and HLA in healthy donors. The table came from immunoSEQ multiplex PCR; TCRdb's copy has only in-frame clones and leaves some out. The profile shows more than 130,000 clones, about 90% of them singletons. The sequenced sample consisted of PBMCs. Source of these receptors: a woman between 18 and 29 years old in good health and CMV-seropositive.

V and J are TRBV4-3 and TRBJ2-3, with D perhaps matching TRBD2 (6 bases). The CDR3 covers 16 residues. Germline CDR1 is LGHNA and CDR2 is YSLEER. V was clipped by 1 base and J by 0 bases, with 11 bases between them. CDR3 nucleotides: TGCGCCAGCAGCCAAGGACGGGGGTCTAGCACAGATACGCAGTATTTT. Translated: CASSQGRGSSTDTQYF.

The chain carries TRBV18 and TRBJ1-2; TRBD1 is a possible D gene (5 bases). The length of the CDR3 is 16 residues. Germline V CDR1 and CDR2: KGHSH, LQKENI. Between the trimmed V and J ends, which lost 5 bases and 3 bases, there was a span of 19 bases. The CDR3 coding sequence is TGTGCCAGCTCAGGCGGGGCCGTTCTTAATTACTATGGCTACACCTTC. Protein: CASSGGAVLNYYGYTF.

The chain recombines TRBV4-1 with TRBJ2-3; 9 bases agree with TRBD1. This CDR3 region has 17 residues. The V segment lost 3 bases and the J segment 5 bases; nucleotides outside the gene matches: 12. Germline CDR1 is MGHRA and CDR2 is YSYEKL. CDR3 nucleotide sequence: TGCGCCAGCAGCCAGGAAACGGGACAGGGTATTCGAGATACGCAGTATTTT. Translation gives CASSQETGQGIRDTQYF.

This chain links TRBV5-1 with TRBJ1-4; D remains ambiguous. The CDR3 is made up of 11 amino acids. Germline values: CDR1 SGHRS, CDR2 YFSETQ. The V and J ends lost 4 bases and 5 bases respectively, with 3 bases between them. The CDR3 sequence is CASSLNEKLFF. The DNA for the CDR3 is TGCGCCAGCAGCCTCAATGAAAAACTGTTTTTT.

V usage is TRBV11-3 and J usage is TRBJ2-7, with D possibly being TRBD2 (5 bases). The CDR3 totals 14 residues. Per germline, CDR1 SGHNT and CDR2 YENEEA. Trimming shortened V by 5 bases and J by 4 bases, and 15 bases separated the two germline ends. In DNA, the CDR3 is TGTGCCAGCAGCACCGGGGTCCCGGGGTACGAGCAGTACTTC. This gives the protein CASSTGVPGYEQYF. Drawing the rest from reference TRBV11-3 and TRBJ2-7, the complete variable domain is EAGVVQSPRYKIIEKKQPVAFWCNPISGHNTLYWYLQNLGQGPELLIRYENEEAVDDSQLPKDRFSAERLKGVDSTLKIQPAELGDSAVYLCASSTGVPGYEQYFGPGTRLTVT.

The chain joins TRBV7-3 to TRBJ2-3, with D maybe TRBD2 (6 bases). CDR3 length: 20 amino acids. Trimming cost V 6 bases and J 0 bases, with 28 bases left between them. Per germline, CDR1 SGHTA and CDR2 FQGTGA. CDR3 coding DNA: TGTGCCAGCAGTCCCACCGGGACTGGGGCCCACCCCGTCAGCACAGATACGCAGTATTTT. Translation gives CASSPTGTGAHPVSTDTQYF. The whole variable domain, remainder taken from reference TRBV7-3 and TRBJ2-3, is GAGVSQTPSNKVTEKGKYVELRCDPISGHTALYWYRQSLGQGPEFLIYFQGTGAADDSGLPNDRFFAVRPEGSVSTLKIQRTERGDSAVYLCASSPTGTGAHPVSTDTQYFGPGTRLTVL.

The V gene is TRBV9, the J gene TRBJ2-1; TRBD2 is a possible D gene (5 bases). Trimming pared 3 bases from V and 0 bases from J, leaving 7 bases between. Looked up from germline, CDR1 is SGDLS and CDR2 is YYNGEE. The CDR3 is made up of 14 amino acids. CDR3 region: CASSGRSSYNEQFF. CDR3 sequence (DNA): TGTGCCAGCAGCGGGAGGAGCTCCTACAATGAGCAGTTCTTC. Looking up the rest from reference TRBV9 and TRBJ2-1 gives the full variable domain: DSGVTQTPKHLITATGQRVTLRCSPRSGDLSVYWYQQSLDQGLQFLIQYYNGEERAKGNILERFSAQQFPDLHSELNLSSLELGDSALYFCASSGRSSYNEQFFGPGTRLTVL.

The chain uses TRBV30 and TRBJ1-3; 7 bases fit TRBD1. CDR3 length: 15 residues. Germline trimming cut 5 bases from V and 0 bases from J; bases unmatched to any gene: 7. The germline V gene has CDR1 GTSNPN and CDR2 SVGIG (reference sequence). This CDR3 reads CAWRQTGASGNTIYF. The CDR3 coding sequence is TGTGCCTGGCGTCAAACAGGGGCCTCTGGAAACACCATATATTTT. The full variable domain, in which reference TRBV30 and TRBJ1-3 provide the parts outside the CDR3, is SQTIHQWPATLVQPVGSPLSLECTVEGTSNPNLYWYRQAAGRGLQLLFYSVGIGQISSEVPQNLSASRPQDRQFILSSKKLLLSDSGFYLCAWRQTGASGNTIYFGEGSWLTVV.

The chain combines TRBV5-1 with TRBJ2-2, with TRBD2 identical over 10 bases. This CDR3 has 15 residues. After removal of 4 bases from V and 10 bases from J, the junction contained 10 bases not matched to a gene. CDR1 and CDR2 (germline): SGHRS, YFSETQ. CDR3 sequence: CASSRSGGAEEELFF. The CDR3 DNA reads TGCGCCAGCAGCCGGAGCGGGGGGGCCGAAGAGGAGCTGTTTTTT.

The chain has TRBV7-3 and TRBJ1-2; D perhaps matches TRBD1 (6 bases). This CDR3 has 14 amino acids. From germline, CDR1 is SGHTA and CDR2 FQGTGA. Trimming took 2 bases from V and 2 from J, leaving 9 bases between them. CDR3 nucleotide sequence: TGTGCCAGCAGCTTACAGCAGGGGAACTATGGCTACACCTTC. Translation: CASSLQQGNYGYTF.

The V and J genes are TRBV28 and TRBJ2-7; 11 bases are a match to TRBD2. The CDR3 contains 19 residues. J gave up 0 bases and V 4 bases, and 14 bases lay outside the gene matches. Germline CDR1 MDHEN, CDR2 SYDVKM. The CDR3 DNA reads as TGTGCCAGCAGTTCCCTCCTAATTCGACTAGCGGGGAGCTCCTACGAGCAGTACTTC. Encoded protein: CASSSLLIRLAGSSYEQYF.

This chain links TRBV5-1 with TRBJ2-7; D is unresolved. The germline V gene encodes CDR1 SGHRS and CDR2 YFSETQ. With 0 bases removed from V and 0 bases from J, the gap between germline ends came to 10 bases. CDR3 length equals 15 residues. The DNA of the CDR3 is TGCGCCAGCAGCTTGGCCGGGTCATCCTCCTACGAGCAGTACTTC. This encodes CASSLAGSSSYEQYF.

The rearrangement uses TRBV19 and TRBJ2-3; the match to TRBD1 covers 8 bases. V shed 7 bases, J shed 4 bases, and the junction held 7 bases outside the gene matches. CDR3 length: 14 residues. From germline, CDR1 is LNHDA and CDR2 SQIVND (reference sequence). For the CDR3, the DNA is TGTGCCAGTACCAAGGACAGGGTCCCAGATACGCAGTATTTT. Translation gives CASTKDRVPDTQYF.

CDR3 DNA sequence: TGTGCCAGCGAGTCGCGGGGGTTGGGCGAGCAGTACTTC. The encoded protein is CASESRGLGEQYF. V usage is TRBV21-1 and J usage is TRBJ2-7; the table names TRBD2, a call not compared with the DNA. TRBV21-1 is a recognized pseudogene. The CDR3 length is 13 residues.

This clone was recorded only once. The rearrangement uses TRBV30 and TRBJ1-5, with D possibly being TRBD1 (6 bases). The CDR3 spans 14 residues. V was clipped by 2 bases and J by 4 bases, with 12 bases between them. CDR1 is GTSNPN and CDR2 is SVGIG in the germline V gene (reference sequence). The chain's CDR3 is CAWSRQVGNQPQHF. In DNA form, the CDR3 reads TGTGCCTGGAGTAGACAGGTCGGGAATCAGCCCCAGCATTTT.

The V call is TRBV6-1, the J call TRBJ2-3; 11 nucleotides match TRBD2. In germline, CDR1 is MNHNS, CDR2 SASEGT. Trimming took 5 bases from V and 4 from J; bases not matched to a gene: 5. This CDR3 region has 15 residues. The DNA for the CDR3 is TGTGCCAGCAGTTGGACTAGCGGGCTCTCAGATACGCAGTATTTT. Its protein product is CASSWTSGLSDTQYF.

The rearrangement joins TRBV27 to TRBJ2-7, with D possibly TRBD2 on 5 matching bases. Looked up from germline, CDR1 is MNHEY and CDR2 is SMNVEV (reference sequence). The CDR3 has 15 amino acids. V was pared by 7 bases and J by 5 bases, with 21 bases between. CDR3 in DNA: TGTGCCAGCACCGCCTGGGCTCTAGCCTGCCACGAGCAGTACTTC. It yields the protein CASTAWALACHEQYF.

V is TRBV7-9 and J is TRBJ1-2; 7 bases match TRBD1. CDR3 size: 17 residues. The germline CDR1 and CDR2 sequences are SEHNR and FQNEAQ (reference sequence). V lost 1 base to trimming and J lost 7 bases; unmatched junction nucleotides: 15. DNA for the CDR3: TGTGCCAGCAGCTTAGATGTGTGGACAGGTGCTCGGTCTGGCTACACCTTC. Protein sequence: CASSLDVWTGARSGYTF.

The genes are TRBV5-4 and TRBJ1-2, with a weak D call TRBD1 (5 bases). The V end lost 4 bases, the J end lost 3 bases, and 19 bases lay between the germline ends. The germline V gene encodes CDR1 SGHNT and CDR2 YYREEE (reference sequence). The length of the CDR3 is 16 residues. The CDR3 here is CASSTPSATVHYGYTF. The DNA of the CDR3 is TGTGCCAGCAGCACCCCGAGCGCGACAGTCCACTATGGCTACACCTTC.

The chain joins TRBV28 to TRBJ1-2, with D uncertain. The length of the CDR3 is 13 residues. The V gene's germline CDR1 is MDHEN and CDR2 SYDVKM. V was pared by 6 bases and J by 0 bases, with 8 bases between. The CDR3 sequence is CASRQWTNYGYTF. The CDR3 DNA is TGTGCCAGCAGACAGTGGACTAACTATGGCTACACCTTC.

The CDR3 protein is CASSQITGTGISNQPQHF. The CDR3, as DNA: TGCGCCAGCAGCCAAATAACGGGGACAGGGATTAGCAATCAGCCCCAGCATTTT. The chain recombines TRBV4-1 with TRBJ1-5; 9 bases map to TRBD1. V dropped 2 bases and J dropped 0; count of bases not matched to a gene: 8. From germline, CDR1 is MGHRA and CDR2 YSYEKL. The CDR3 has 18 amino acids.

The V gene is TRBV5-6, the J gene TRBJ1-2, with D possibly matching TRBD1 (6 bases). Between the trimmed V and J ends, which lost 4 bases and 2 bases, there was a span of 24 bases. The CDR3 spans 18 residues. Germline V CDR1 and CDR2: SGHDT, YYEEEE. The CDR3 nucleotides read TGTGCCAGCAGCCCCGGGACACAACCCTTAAGACAAAACTATGGCTACACCTTC. Amino acids: CASSPGTQPLRQNYGYTF.